The present TCR beta chain was sequenced within a study of cytomegalovirus exposure and HLA in healthy donors. Study background: Researchers previously reported finding 90 million to 130 million unique TCR beta sequences from 150 million to 200 million T cells.

This clone was counted a single time. This PCR relied on a set of 60 Vbeta primers and 13 Jbeta primers. Profiling relied on immunoSEQ multiplex PCR, and the TCRdb table lists in-frame clones only, not all of them. The sample lists about 100,000 clones, approximately 70% occurring once. The V and J ends lost 0 bases and 9 bases respectively, with 16 bases between them. The CDR3 spans 15 residues. The V gene's germline CDR1 is SGHRS and CDR2 YFSETQ. This clonotype was sampled from a woman between 18 and 30 years old in good health and CMV-seropositive. Sequences were obtained from PBMCs. This chain connects TRBV5-1 to TRBJ2-4; possibly TRBD2 for D (6 bases). CDR3 sequence (DNA): TGCGCCAGCAGCTTGGAGGGACTTGGGTCCGCCATTCAGTACTTC. This gives the protein CASSLEGLGSAIQYF. Full variable domain (rest looked up from reference TRBV5-1 and TRBJ2-4): KAGVTQTPRYLIKTRGQQVTLSCSPISGHRSVSWYQQTPGQGLQFLFEYFSETQRNKGNFPGRFSGRQFSNSRSEMNVSTLELGDSALYLCASSLEGLGSAIQYFGAGTRLSVL.